One and the same sample provided the 29 T cell receptor beta chains below, sequenced in a study of cytomegalovirus exposure and HLA in healthy donors. The PCR employed 60 Vbeta primers together with 13 Jbeta primers. Profiling relied on immunoSEQ multiplex PCR, and the TCRdb table lists in-frame clones only, not all of them. The sample includes roughly 180,000 clones, 84% of them seen just once. Sequencing was done on a sample of PBMCs. The receptors derive from a man between 18 and 29 years old in good health and CMV-seronegative.

CDR3 bases: TGTGCCAGCAGCCCCAGAGGCCGAACTACCTACAATGAGCAGTTCTTC. Protein: CASSPRGRTTYNEQFF. The gene calls are TRBV27 and TRBJ2-1; D remains ambiguous. Looked up from germline, CDR1 is MNHEY and CDR2 is SMNVEV (reference sequence). The length of the CDR3 is 16 residues. V dropped 6 bases and J dropped 2 bases, with 17 bases sitting between them.

The rearrangement links TRBV5-1 to TRBJ2-1; 7 nucleotides line up with TRBD1. CDR1 SGHRS and CDR2 YFSETQ come from the germline V gene. This CDR3 comprises 14 residues. V shed 0 bases and J 10 bases; nucleotides not matched to a gene: 7. DNA of the CDR3: TGCGCCAGCAGCTTGGACATTACAGGGGTGGAGCAGTTCTTC. Translated: CASSLDITGVEQFF.

V and J are TRBV4-3 and TRBJ2-2, with 10 positions matching TRBD1. The CDR3 contains 14 residues. Trimming at V came to 4 bases and at J to 7 bases, leaving 3 bases not matched to a gene. Germline V gene lookup returns CDR1 LGHNA and CDR2 YSLEER. The CDR3 is CASSPWTGGGELFF. The CDR3, as DNA: TGCGCCAGCAGCCCATGGACAGGGGGCGGGGAGCTGTTTTTT.

The V gene is TRBV7-9, the J gene TRBJ1-2, with D maybe TRBD1 (6 bases). This CDR3 has 17 residues. The ends were cut back, 5 bases at V and 5 bases at J, with 24 bases in the middle. The V gene's germline CDR1 is SEHNR and CDR2 FQNEAQ (reference sequence). CDR3 sequence (DNA): TGTGCCAGCAGCCCAGGACAGACCGCGGAAAAAATGTATGGCTACACCTTC. This encodes CASSPGQTAEKMYGYTF.

V is TRBV1 and J is TRBJ1-1. TRBV1 counts as a pseudogene. The length of the CDR3 is 12 residues. CDR3 coding DNA: TGCACCAGCAGCCAAGCCTCGGACTTAGCTTTCTTT. It yields the protein CTSSQASDLAFF.

A single count supports this clone. J is TRBJ2-7 and V is TRBV28, with 12 nucleotides matching TRBD2. Germline-derived CDR1 and CDR2 are MDHEN and SYDVKM. The CDR3 is 15 amino acids. J lost 2 bases, V lost 4 bases, and 3 bases had no gene match. CDR3 nucleotide sequence: TGTGCCAGCAGTTCAGGACTAGCGGGGACCTACGAGCAGTACTTC. This codes for CASSSGLAGTYEQYF.

The V gene is TRBV6-5, the J gene TRBJ2-7; 7 bases map to TRBD1. The CDR3 contains 14 residues. Germline CDR1 and CDR2: MNHEY and SVGAGI. J lost 0 bases, V lost 2 bases, and 1 base had no gene match. The CDR3 coding sequence is TGTGCCAGCAGTTACCGGGACAGCTCCTACGAGCAGTACTTC. Its translation: CASSYRDSSYEQYF.

V gene TRBV7-9 combines with J gene TRBJ2-2; the D gene is possibly TRBD1 (5 bases). Germline V gene sequence: CDR1 SEHNR, CDR2 FQNEAQ (reference sequence). V was trimmed by 4 bases and J by 3 bases, leaving 12 bases between them. The CDR3 contains 15 residues. CDR3: CASSSPSGHTGELFF. The CDR3 DNA sequence: TGTGCCAGCAGCTCCCCGTCAGGGCACACCGGGGAGCTGTTTTTT.

The CDR3 coding sequence is TGTGCCAGCAGCCTACTCATTCCCGGGACACTGTGGTGGGGTACGCAGTATTTT. Encoded protein: CASSLLIPGTLWWGTQYF. The V call is TRBV5-8, the J call TRBJ2-3; possibly TRBD1 for D (6 bases). Trimming shortened V by 4 bases and J by 8 bases, and 29 bases separated the two germline ends. CDR1 and CDR2 from the germline V gene are SGHTS and YDEGEE. The CDR3 consists of 18 residues.

V gene TRBV7-2 combines with J gene TRBJ2-3; TRBD2 aligns across 11 bases. The germline gives CDR1 SGHTA, CDR2 FQGNSA. The trim removed 5 bases at V and 5 bases at J, leaving 9 bases unmatched. The CDR3 spans 16 residues. The CDR3 loop is CASSPQVAGGEDTQYF. DNA for the CDR3: TGTGCCAGCAGCCCCCAGGTAGCGGGAGGGGAAGATACGCAGTATTTT.

V is TRBV28 and J is TRBJ1-4; unclear D gene. Germline V CDR1 and CDR2: MDHEN, SYDVKM. The CDR3 sequence is 14 residues long. Between the trimmed V and J ends, which lost 7 bases and 8 bases, there was a span of 17 bases. The CDR3 region has the DNA TGTGCCAGCACTCCCGCGGGCAGAGGGGAAAAACTGTTTTTT. This gives the protein CASTPAGRGEKLFF. Complete variable domain (other parts from reference TRBV28 and TRBJ1-4): DVKVTQSSRYLVKRTGEKVFLECVQDMDHENMFWYRQDPGLGLRLIYFSYDVKMKEKGDIPEGYSVSREKKERFSLILESASTNQTSMYLCASTPAGRGEKLFFGSGTQLSVL.

The chain uses TRBV9 and TRBJ1-6; D gene unclear. This CDR3 contains 17 residues. Germline V gene sequence: CDR1 SGDLS, CDR2 YYNGEE. Between the trimmed V and J ends, which lost 0 bases and 0 bases, there was a span of 10 bases. Here the CDR3 reads CASSVGGGSSYNSPLHF. The DNA of the CDR3 is TGTGCCAGCAGCGTAGGGGGAGGGAGCTCCTATAATTCACCCCTCCACTTT.

The rearrangement joins TRBV27 to TRBJ1-4; 8 positions match TRBD1. Germline lookup yields CDR1 MNHEY and CDR2 SMNVEV (reference sequence). The V gene end was trimmed by 5 bases and the J gene end by 5 bases; junction bases not matched to a gene: 7. CDR3 length equals 15 residues. CDR3 residues: CASSPGQGRNEKLFF. The DNA for the CDR3 is TGTGCCAGCAGTCCCGGACAGGGACGGAATGAAAAACTGTTTTTT.

This chain connects TRBV9 to TRBJ2-2, with 10 nucleotides matching TRBD1. Germline loops: CDR1 SGDLS, CDR2 YYNGEE. CDR3 size: 16 residues. J lost 3 bases, V lost 3 bases, and 5 bases had no gene match. This CDR3 reads CASSDGTGAHTGELFF. The DNA of the CDR3 is TGTGCCAGCAGCGATGGGACAGGGGCACACACCGGGGAGCTGTTTTTT.

V gene TRBV21-1 combines with J gene TRBJ2-1; the DNA was not used to check the table's D call, TRBD1. TRBV21-1 is an annotated pseudogene. This CDR3 contains 20 residues. This CDR3 reads CASSPRTGFLSPSSYNEQFF. CDR3 DNA: TGTGCCAGCAGCCCCCGGACAGGGTTCCTGAGCCCAAGCTCCTACAATGAGCAGTTCTTC.

As DNA, the CDR3 is TGTGCCAGCACCTTGCCCGGGACAGGGCTCTACAATGAGCAGTTCTTC. As protein: CASTLPGTGLYNEQFF. The chain has TRBV7-9 and TRBJ2-1; the match to TRBD1 covers 9 bases. This CDR3 comprises 16 residues. Germline-derived CDR1 and CDR2 are SEHNR and FQNEAQ (reference sequence). V lost 7 bases and J lost 3; bases outside the gene matches: 10.

This sequence joins TRBV2 and TRBJ2-7; D gene ambiguous. The V and J ends lost 4 bases and 6 bases respectively, with 7 bases between them. Germline CDR1 and CDR2: SNHLY and FYNNEI. There are 11 residues in the CDR3. The CDR3 nucleotides are TGTGCCAGCAGTGGGCTTCCCGAGCAGTACTTC. Protein sequence: CASSGLPEQYF.

The genes are TRBV27 and TRBJ2-3; D unresolved. CDR1 is MNHEY and CDR2 is SMNVEV in the germline V gene (reference sequence). The CDR3 runs to 14 residues. The V end lost 3 bases, the J end lost 2 bases, and 9 bases lay between the germline ends. CDR3 DNA sequence: TGTGCCAGCAGTTTTAGAAAGCTCACAGATACGCAGTATTTT. Translating gives CASSFRKLTDTQYF.

This chain connects TRBV6-5 to TRBJ2-3; D perhaps matches TRBD2 (5 bases). Looked up from germline, CDR1 is MNHEY and CDR2 is SVGAGI. The CDR3 covers 13 residues. V lost 2 bases, J lost 5 bases, and 8 bases lay in between. CDR3 DNA sequence: TGTGCCAGCAGTTACGCGGGTAAAGATACGCAGTATTTT. This gives the protein CASSYAGKDTQYF.

This chain joins TRBV10-3 and TRBJ2-2; the match to TRBD2 covers 12 bases. This CDR3 region has 17 residues. The V segment lost 6 bases and the J segment 0 bases; nucleotides outside the gene matches: 5. CDR1 and CDR2 from the germline V gene are ENHRY and SYGVKD. CDR3 in amino acids: CAISRLAGGTNTGELFF. Here the CDR3 DNA reads TGTGCCATCAGCAGGCTAGCGGGGGGGACGAACACCGGGGAGCTGTTTTTT.

This clone was found a few times. The genes are TRBV7-3 and TRBJ2-3; 10 nucleotides match TRBD2. CDR1 is SGHTA, CDR2 FQGTGA, per germline. V gave up 3 bases and J gave up 3 bases; unmatched junction bases: 9. This CDR3 contains 17 residues. CDR3 DNA sequence: TGTGCCAGCAGCTTGGCTAGCGGGAGTGAAAGAACAGATACGCAGTATTTT. Residues: CASSLASGSERTDTQYF.

The rearrangement joins TRBV5-6 to TRBJ2-1, with D possibly being TRBD2 (5 bases). Germline CDR1 is SGHDT and CDR2 is YYEEEE. The length of the CDR3 is 16 residues. V lost 0 bases and J 10 bases, leaving 20 bases between the germline ends. This CDR3 reads CASSLADVLGRREQFF. Written as DNA, the CDR3 is TGTGCCAGCAGCTTGGCGGACGTTTTGGGCAGGAGGGAGCAGTTCTTC.

The chain has TRBV4-1 and TRBJ1-2; D may be TRBD1 (6 bases). Germline V gene lookup returns CDR1 MGHRA and CDR2 YSYEKL. Deletions cut 8 bases from V and 2 bases from J, with 9 bases between. This CDR3 is built from 12 residues. CDR3 region: CASRDINYGYTF. DNA of the CDR3: TGCGCCAGCCGGGACATCAACTATGGCTACACCTTC.

V usage is TRBV14 and J usage is TRBJ1-2; D remains unclear. Germline CDR1 SGHDN, CDR2 FVKESK. CDR3 size: 15 residues. With 1 base removed from V and 8 bases from J, the gap between germline ends came to 17 bases. The CDR3 DNA is TGTGCCAGCAGCCAAGTAGTGGGAGGGCTTATGGGCTACACCTTC. It translates to CASSQVVGGLMGYTF.

V usage is TRBV18 and J usage is TRBJ1-1; the D gene is possibly TRBD1 (5 bases). Germline CDR1 reads KGHSH; CDR2 reads LQKENI. Trimming shortened V by 2 bases and J by 4 bases, and 14 bases separated the two germline ends. This CDR3 is 15 amino acids long. The CDR3 DNA reads as TGTGCCAGCTCACCAGGGCGGGGGTGGATCACTGAAGCTTTCTTT. This sequence encodes CASSPGRGWITEAFF.

The V and J genes are TRBV7-6 and TRBJ2-2; 8 bases align to TRBD1. The trim removed 2 bases at V and 7 bases at J, leaving 12 bases unmatched. Germline CDR1 and CDR2: SGHVS and FNYEAQ. The length of the CDR3 is 17 residues. In DNA, the CDR3 is TGTGCCAGCAGCTTATCTCGTGGACAGGGAGGTCACGGGGAGCTGTTTTTT. Its translation is CASSLSRGQGGHGELFF.

A single count supports this clone. The chain couples TRBV28 to TRBJ2-5; weak D call: TRBD2 (5 bases). The J call may be mistaken, given a closer DNA end match to TRBJ2-7. CDR1 is MDHEN and CDR2 is SYDVKM in the germline V gene. The CDR3 runs to 14 residues. CDR3 in DNA: TGTGCCAGCAGTTTGCCCAGCGGCTCCTACGAGCAGTACTTC. Its protein product is CASSLPSGSYEQYF.

DNA of the CDR3: TGTGCCAGCTCACTTCCGGGACAGGGGGCCTACGAGCAGTACTTC. Its protein is CASSLPGQGAYEQYF. The chain joins TRBV18 to TRBJ2-7; 11 bases match TRBD1. The junction had 4 bases not matched to a gene; V was cut back by 4 bases and J by 2 bases. The CDR3 sequence is 15 residues long. Germline V gives CDR1 KGHSH, CDR2 LQKENI.

The chain employs TRBV5-5 and TRBJ1-3, with 8 bases fitting TRBD1. V shed 0 bases, J shed 4 bases, and the junction held 6 bases outside the gene matches. CDR1 and CDR2 from the germline V gene are SGHKS and YYEKEE (reference sequence). The CDR3 length is 16 residues. Written as DNA, the CDR3 is TGTGCCAGCAGCTTGGCCGGACAGGGACTAGGAAACACCATATATTTT. Amino acid sequence: CASSLAGQGLGNTIYF.